The next 30 T cell receptor beta chains were all read from a single sample in a study of T-cell memory formation after mild COVID-19 (dated by TCRdb to 2020 to 2023). The library was prepared using 5' RACE. The sequencer was an Illumina NovaSeq 6000. TCRdb redid the processing of the public reads, applying fastp at Q25 and MiXCR, and retained in-frame beta chains. Here each entry gathers all rows of one CDR3 protein and keeps the most common genes and DNA. This sample lists roughly 620,000 distinct CDR3 sequences; roughly 17% were detected once. The ten biggest clones cover 12% of the sample. Sequenced sample: PBMCs or a T cell subset sorted from them (not recorded which). The receptors were sampled from an adult woman who had mild COVID-19 (a few samples of this study predate the infection). The sample titles of this study are shuffled in the database, so cell type and time point are left out; the donor was told from shared clones.

This clonotype appeared once. A read error may produce the germline difference seen at one junction end. The V and J genes are TRBV9 and TRBJ2-2; D may be TRBD1 (7 bases). The CDR3 is 15 residues long. Germline V CDR1 and CDR2: SGDLS, YYNGEE. The CDR3 region is CASSVARGLTGGLFF. The DNA of the CDR3 is TGTGCCAGCAGCGTAGCTAGGGGGCTCACCGGGGGGCTGTTTTTT.

This clonotype appeared a few times. J is TRBJ2-7 and V is TRBV18; maybe TRBD2 (7 bases). CDR1 and CDR2 (germline): KGHSH, LQKENI. Trimming stripped 3 bases from V and 2 bases from J, with 11 bases between. The CDR3 loop spans 14 amino acids. CDR3 nucleotides: TGTGCCAGCTCACCCGGGGGGCCCCCCTACGAGCAGTACTTC. It specifies CASSPGGPPYEQYF.

The V and J genes are TRBV7-3 and TRBJ2-7; D is ambiguous. Germline CDR1 SGHTA, CDR2 FQGTGA. V was shortened by 5 bases and J by 3 bases, with 11 bases between the two germline ends. This CDR3 contains 13 residues. The DNA of the CDR3 is TGTGCCAGCAGCGACGGAATGAACTACGAGCAGTACTTC. Translated: CASSDGMNYEQYF.

This clonotype has a count of ten or more. The V gene is TRBV6-5, the J gene TRBJ2-1; no firm D call. The CDR3 has 14 amino acids. Germline values: CDR1 MNHEY, CDR2 SVGAGI. Deletions cut 6 bases from V and 7 bases from J, with 16 bases between. This CDR3 reads CASSGPRIGNEQFF. The CDR3 region has the DNA TGTGCCAGCAGCGGACCGAGGATTGGGAATGAGCAGTTCTTC.

This clonotype has only a few counts. The CDR3 DNA sequence: TGCAGCGGGGAACTAGCGGGAAACACCGGGGAGCTGTTTTTT. Translated, it gives CSGELAGNTGELFF. The chain couples TRBV29-1 to TRBJ2-2; TRBD2 agrees at 10 bases. Trimming cost V 7 bases and J 2 bases; bases outside gene matches: 4. Germline V CDR1 and CDR2: SQVTM, ANQGSEA. The CDR3 covers 14 residues.

The sample holds a few counts of this clonotype. The chain joins TRBV12-3 or TRBV12-4 to TRBJ2-5; D may be TRBD1 or TRBD2 (6 bases each). The CDR3 consists of 13 residues. V was shortened by 6 bases and J by 5 bases, with 13 bases between the two germline ends. The CDR3 sequence is CASRRGPGETQYF. In DNA form, the CDR3 reads TGTGCCAGCAGACGGGGGCCGGGGGAGACCCAGTACTTC.

The chain is built from TRBV2 and TRBJ2-3; D is possibly TRBD1 (6 bases). The V gene lost 5 bases and the J gene lost 2 bases, with 11 bases spanning the gap. Germline CDR1 is SNHLY and CDR2 is FYNNEI. This CDR3 has 14 amino acids. The CDR3 spells CASSLDSYTDTQYF. The DNA for the CDR3 is TGTGCCAGCAGTTTGGACAGTTACACAGATACGCAGTATTTT.

The chain recombines TRBV24-1 with TRBJ2-3, with 9 bases lining up with TRBD1. Germline trimming cut 9 bases from V and 2 bases from J; bases unmatched to any gene: 8. The germline gives CDR1 KGHDR, CDR2 SFDVKD. The CDR3 sequence is 15 residues long. The DNA for the CDR3 is TGTGCCACCTGTCCGGGACAGGGATACACAGATACGCAGTATTTT. Amino acid sequence: CATCPGQGYTDTQYF.

The table lists this clonotype with a few counts. The chain has TRBV3-1 and TRBJ2-1; possible D gene TRBD2, 5 bases. The V end was cut by 0 bases, the J end by 8 bases, with 11 bases between. CDR3 length: 14 residues. Germline V gene lookup returns CDR1 LGHDT and CDR2 YNNKEL (reference sequence). The CDR3 coding sequence is TGTGCCAGCAGCCAAGATCGGGATGTCCATGAGCAGTTCTTC. Translation gives CASSQDRDVHEQFF.

This clonotype showed up many times. This chain uses TRBV9 with TRBJ2-2; no definite D call. CDR3 length: 13 amino acids. Germline values: CDR1 SGDLS, CDR2 YYNGEE. Trimming pared 3 bases from V and 3 bases from J, leaving 6 bases between. CDR3 bases: TGTGCCAGCAGCGAAGGGTACACCGGGGAGCTGTTTTTT. This sequence encodes CASSEGYTGELFF.

This clonotype has just one count. The junction does not match germline at one end; this may be a read error. The chain joins TRBV6-6 to TRBJ2-1, with D tentatively TRBD1 (6 bases). CDR1 and CDR2 from the germline V gene are MNHNY and SVGAGI (reference sequence). The CDR3 totals 14 residues. Here the CDR3 reads CASSYRGWDNEKFF. The CDR3 DNA is TGTGCCAGCAGTTACCGGGGATGGGACAATGAGAAGTTCTTC.

The chain recombines TRBV6-5 with TRBJ2-7; no reliable D call. CDR1 is MNHEY, CDR2 SVGAGI, per germline. V gave up 4 bases and J gave up 2 bases, with 15 bases separating them. This CDR3 comprises 15 residues. The DNA of the CDR3 is TGTGCCAGCAGTTCTCGCCCGAAGTGGACCTACGAGCAGTACTTC. Its translation: CASSSRPKWTYEQYF.

The table lists this clonotype with a few counts. CDR3 sequence reads: CASSLLTKGPYNEQFF. CDR3 coding DNA: TGTGCCAGCAGCTTACTGACCAAGGGGCCTTACAATGAGCAGTTCTTC. This chain connects TRBV7-9 to TRBJ2-1; D may be TRBD1 (5 bases). Germline V CDR1 and CDR2: SEHNR, FQNEAQ (reference sequence). Between the trimmed V and J ends, which lost 2 bases and 4 bases, there was a span of 15 bases. The CDR3 totals 16 residues.

This clonotype came up many times. The V and J genes are TRBV5-1 and TRBJ2-2, with 7 bases matching TRBD1. J lost 4 bases, V lost 2 bases, and 5 bases had no gene match. The CDR3 contains 15 residues. From germline, CDR1 is SGHRS and CDR2 YFSETQ. Written as DNA, the CDR3 is TGCGCCAGCAGCTTCCCGGGACAGAGCACCGGGGAGCTGTTTTTT. It yields the protein CASSFPGQSTGELFF.

The chain joins TRBV7-3 to TRBJ2-3, with 11 bases fitting TRBD2. Germline values: CDR1 SGHTA, CDR2 FQGTGA. The CDR3 contains 18 residues. Losses at the gene ends were 5 bases for V and 0 bases for J; bases not matched to a gene: 10. CDR3 protein: CASSTGTSGAPSTDTQYF. CDR3 bases: TGTGCCAGCAGCACCGGGACTAGCGGAGCCCCTAGCACAGATACGCAGTATTTT.

This clonotype was counted between two and nine times. The chain employs TRBV5-1 and TRBJ2-3; the D is unclear. V shed 3 bases and J shed 1 base, with 9 bases lying between them. CDR1 is SGHRS and CDR2 is YFSETQ in the germline V gene. The CDR3 is 14 residues long. CDR3 amino acids: CASSSDGGTDTQYF. The CDR3 DNA is TGCGCCAGCAGCTCGGACGGCGGCACAGATACGCAGTATTTT.

The table lists this clonotype with a few counts. V and J are TRBV30 and TRBJ2-7, with no clear D. The CDR3 is made up of 11 amino acids. Between the trimmed V and J ends, which lost 0 bases and 5 bases, there was a span of 5 bases. CDR1 and CDR2 (germline): GTSNPN, SVGIG (reference sequence). CDR3 in amino acids: CAWSVAHEQYF. The CDR3 bases are TGTGCCTGGAGTGTAGCCCACGAGCAGTACTTC. Based on the CDR3 plus reference TRBV30 and TRBJ2-7, the full variable domain is SQTIHQWPATLVQPVGSPLSLECTVEGTSNPNLYWYRQAAGRGLQLLFYSVGIGQISSEVPQNLSASRPQDRQFILSSKKLLLSDSGFYLCAWSVAHEQYFGPGTRLTVT.

The chain employs TRBV20-1 and TRBJ2-5, with D possibly being TRBD1 or TRBD2 (5 bases each). This CDR3 is 14 amino acids long. The V end was cut by 1 base, the J end by 8 bases, with 17 bases between. CDR1 and CDR2 from the germline V gene are DFQATT and SNEGSKA (reference sequence). This CDR3 is CSARVLGRMGTQYF. The CDR3 DNA reads TGCAGTGCTAGAGTTTTGGGACGTATGGGAACCCAGTACTTC.

The chain combines TRBV18 with TRBJ2-3; D possibly matches TRBD1 or TRBD2 (6 bases each). The germline V and J ends were trimmed by 6 bases and 4 bases, with 14 bases remaining between them. Germline assignment: CDR1 KGHSH and CDR2 LQKENI. The CDR3 is 14 residues long. The CDR3, as DNA: TGTGCCAGCTCTGGGACACCGGGGGCAGATACGCAGTATTTT. Residues: CASSGTPGADTQYF.

The gene calls are TRBV10-2 and TRBJ2-5; weak D call: TRBD2 (5 bases). Trimming cost V 8 bases and J 11 bases, with 18 bases left between them. Germline-derived CDR1 and CDR2 are WSHSY and SAAADI. There are 12 residues in the CDR3. The CDR3 loop is CASSSAGISQYF. In DNA form, the CDR3 reads TGCGCCAGCTCTTCTGCGGGCATCTCACAGTACTTC.

A few counts support this clonotype. The V and J genes are TRBV7-6 and TRBJ1-2; weak D call: TRBD1 (5 bases). CDR3 length: 14 amino acids. The V and J ends lost 5 bases and 8 bases respectively, with 18 bases between them. Germline V gene lookup returns CDR1 SGHVS and CDR2 FNYEAQ. The CDR3 reads CASSPRAGRDGYTF. As DNA, the CDR3 is TGTGCCAGCAGCCCACGTGCAGGGAGGGACGGCTACACCTTC.

The chain employs TRBV7-8 and TRBJ2-4; D remains ambiguous. The CDR3 is 13 residues long. The V gene lost 2 bases and the J gene lost 2 bases, with 4 bases spanning the gap. In germline, CDR1 is SGHVS, CDR2 FQNEAQ. Here the CDR3 reads CASSLFPKNIQYF. Written as DNA, the CDR3 is TGTGCCAGCAGCTTATTTCCCAAAAACATTCAGTACTTC.

Only a few counts were recorded for this clonotype. V and J are TRBV7-9 and TRBJ2-6; 8 bases fit TRBD2. This CDR3 comprises 17 residues. The germline V gene encodes CDR1 SEHNR and CDR2 FQNEAQ (reference sequence). V shed 5 bases, J shed 2 bases, and the junction held 8 bases outside the gene matches. In DNA, the CDR3 is TGTGCCAGCAGCAGGAGCGGGAGTCAGGCTGGGGCCAACGTCCTGACTTTC. This codes for CASSRSGSQAGANVLTF.

This clonotype was counted between two and nine times. The chain uses TRBV12-3 or TRBV12-4 and TRBJ2-7; the match to TRBD1 covers 7 bases. V dropped 6 bases and J dropped 3; count of bases not matched to a gene: 11. The CDR3 is made up of 15 amino acids. DNA for the CDR3: TGTGCCAGCAGCCACAACTGGGACAGAGACTACGAGCAGTACTTC. It yields the protein CASSHNWDRDYEQYF.

This chain links TRBV2 with TRBJ2-4, with a possible D match to TRBD1 (5 bases). Trimming cost V 2 bases and J 9 bases, with 8 bases left between them. The CDR3 is made up of 12 amino acids. Germline loops: CDR1 SNHLY, CDR2 FYNNEI. The CDR3 protein is CASSEKGLIQYF. In nucleotides, the CDR3 is TGTGCCAGCAGTGAAAAGGGGCTCATTCAGTACTTC.

In its sample, this clonotype was seen a few times. This chain links TRBV18 with TRBJ1-1; weak D call: TRBD1 (6 bases). The germline V gene encodes CDR1 KGHSH and CDR2 LQKENI. The CDR3 contains 16 residues. Trimming removed 0 bases at V and 5 bases at J, with 16 bases between. The CDR3, as DNA: TGTGCCAGCTCACCACCGGGACCCAGGGGTTGGACTGAAGCTTTCTTT. Residues: CASSPPGPRGWTEAFF.

The V call is TRBV7-9, the J call TRBJ1-6, with D possibly being TRBD1 (6 bases). Per the germline V gene, CDR1 is SEHNR and CDR2 is FQNEAQ (reference sequence). The CDR3 is 17 residues long. V lost 3 bases and J lost 8, with 20 bases in between. Written as DNA, the CDR3 is TGTGCCAGCAGCTTGGATTTGGGGGCCAGCTCCTATTCACCCCTCCACTTT. Translated: CASSLDLGASSYSPLHF.

There are a few counts of this clonotype. The chain uses TRBV30 and TRBJ1-6, with a tentative D call TRBD1 (5 bases). The CDR3 has 16 residues. CDR1 is GTSNPN, CDR2 SVGIG, per germline (reference sequence). V was cut by 0 bases and J by 6 bases, with 15 bases left in between. CDR3 coding DNA: TGTGCCTGGAGTGTACCTCGGGGGAATGGTAATTCACCCCTCCACTTT. Its protein product is CAWSVPRGNGNSPLHF.

There are a few counts of this clonotype. The chain has TRBV6-5 and TRBJ2-5, with D perhaps being TRBD1 or TRBD2 (5 bases each). The CDR3 sequence is 13 residues long. Per germline, CDR1 MNHEY and CDR2 SVGAGI. V shed 8 bases and J shed 7 bases, with 17 bases lying between them. This CDR3 reads CASGDGLVVTQYF. For the CDR3, the DNA is TGTGCCAGCGGGGACGGGCTGGTGGTGACCCAGTACTTC.

The chain combines TRBV20-1 with TRBJ2-3; a weak D match, TRBD1 (6 bases). V lost 0 bases and J lost 1, with 17 bases in between. Germline V gene data show CDR1 as DFQATT and CDR2 as SNEGSKA (reference sequence). CDR3 length: 17 residues. CDR3 loop: CSARDIPGDGGTDTQYF. For the CDR3, the DNA is TGCAGTGCTAGAGATATCCCAGGGGATGGGGGCACAGATACGCAGTATTTT.